Below, 14 T cell receptor beta chains from the same sample are listed, as sequenced in a study of blood T cell repertoires in COVID-19. This table comes from immunoSEQ multiplex PCR, and its TCRdb copy is limited to in-frame clones, with some not included. The sample carries over 200,000 clones, 82% recorded once. The sample was PBMCs or T cells enriched from blood (not recorded which). The receptor source for this set is a man aged 40-49 years who had recovered from COVID-19.

The chain combines TRBV11-2 with TRBJ1-4; D is possibly TRBD1 (5 bases). Germline lookup yields CDR1 SGHAT and CDR2 FQNNGV. The CDR3 consists of 14 residues. Trimming cost V 5 bases and J 8 bases, with 15 bases left between them. DNA for the CDR3: TGTGCCAGCAGCCCCGGACCTGGGGGGGAAAAACTGTTTTTT. Its protein is CASSPGPGGEKLFF.

This clone was recorded only once. This chain connects TRBV5-4 to TRBJ2-1; 9 positions match TRBD2. CDR1 and CDR2 from the germline V gene are SGHNT and YYREEE (reference sequence). This CDR3 comprises 16 residues. V was pared by 4 bases and J by 6 bases, with 11 bases of the junction left unmatched. For the CDR3, the DNA is TGTGCCAGCAGCCCCAGGGGGAGCGGGAGGTTCAATGAGCAGTTCTTC. It codes for CASSPRGSGRFNEQFF.

This clone occurred a few times. The V gene is TRBV5-8, the J gene TRBJ1-2; maybe TRBD1 (6 bases). V shed 2 bases and J shed 4 bases, with 15 bases lying between them. Germline CDR1 and CDR2: SGHTS and YDEGEE. The CDR3 totals 15 residues. DNA of the CDR3: TGTGCCAGCAGCTTAGTACCCCGGGACACCTATGGCTACACCTTC. Translation gives CASSLVPRDTYGYTF.

The rearrangement joins TRBV6-2 or TRBV6-3 to TRBJ1-5; 8 positions match TRBD1. V trimming: 6 bases; J trimming: 4 bases; junction bases outside the gene matches: 17. Germline V gives CDR1 MNHEY, CDR2 SVGEGT. This CDR3 has 18 residues. For the CDR3, the DNA is TGTGCCAGCAGCCGACAGGGGATGACACCAAGCACGAATCAGCCCCAGCATTTT. This translates into CASSRQGMTPSTNQPQHF.

The chain combines TRBV6-5 with TRBJ2-7; D ambiguous. Germline V gene lookup returns CDR1 MNHEY and CDR2 SVGAGI. The CDR3 covers 12 residues. V lost 7 bases and J 5 bases, leaving 12 bases between the germline ends. The CDR3 DNA follows: TGTGCCAGCACTAACTTAAAACACGAGCAGTACTTC. It specifies CASTNLKHEQYF.

The V gene is TRBV6-6, the J gene TRBJ1-2, with 9 bases fitting TRBD1. With V trimmed by 6 bases and J by 5 bases, 7 bases remained unmatched. Germline CDR1 and CDR2: MNHNY and SVGAGI (reference sequence). The CDR3 consists of 14 residues. CDR3 residues: CASSPEDRGYGYTF. In nucleotides, the CDR3 is TGTGCCAGCAGCCCCGAGGACAGGGGATATGGCTACACCTTC.

This chain connects TRBV2 to TRBJ1-4; weak D call: TRBD1 (5 bases). This CDR3 has 15 residues. V lost 5 bases to trimming and J lost 7 bases, with 17 bases between them. The germline V gene has CDR1 SNHLY and CDR2 FYNNEI. CDR3 DNA sequence: TGTGCCAGCAGTCCTAAGGGGATTATAGGTGAAAAACTGTTTTTT. It codes for CASSPKGIIGEKLFF.

The genes are TRBV4-1 and TRBJ2-6; tentatively, D is TRBD2 (5 bases). The length of the CDR3 is 18 residues. CDR1 MGHRA and CDR2 YSYEKL come from the germline V gene. The ends were cut back, 0 bases at V and 0 bases at J, with 12 bases in the middle. CDR3 residues: CASSQDRGRDSGANVLTF. The CDR3 DNA reads TGCGCCAGCAGCCAAGATCGAGGACGGGACTCTGGGGCCAACGTCCTGACTTTC.

The sample holds one count of this clone. The chain uses TRBV7-3 and TRBJ2-5; 9 nucleotides align to TRBD1. Looked up from germline, CDR1 is SGHTA and CDR2 is FQGTGA. V was clipped by 4 bases and J by 5 bases; unmatched bases: 2. CDR3 length: 13 residues. The CDR3 loop is CASSSGQGETQYF. The CDR3, as DNA: TGTGCCAGCAGCTCCGGACAGGGGGAGACCCAGTACTTC.

This sequence joins TRBV5-4 and TRBJ2-7; D is possibly TRBD2 (6 bases). The V end lost 0 bases, the J end lost 3 bases, and 7 bases lay between the germline ends. CDR1 and CDR2 from the germline V gene are SGHNT and YYREEE (reference sequence). CDR3 length: 13 amino acids. The CDR3 spells CASSLDSGYEQYF. The CDR3 DNA reads as TGTGCCAGCAGCTTGGATAGCGGCTACGAGCAGTACTTC. Using reference TRBV5-4 and TRBJ2-7 for the parts outside the CDR3, the full variable domain is ETGVTQSPTHLIKTRGQQVTLRCSSQSGHNTVSWYQQALGQGPQFIFQYYREEENGRGNFPPRFSGLQFPNYSSELNVNALELDDSALYLCASSLDSGYEQYFGPGTRLTVT.

The chain recombines TRBV7-8 with TRBJ2-3; TRBD2 might be the D (5 bases). Trimming took off 3 bases at V and 9 bases at J, with 16 bases between the two ends. The CDR3 has 14 residues. The germline gives CDR1 SGHVS, CDR2 FQNEAQ. The CDR3, as DNA: TGTGCCAGCAGCTTTAATAGCGCGTCTGACACGCAGTATTTT. Protein: CASSFNSASDTQYF.

The rearrangement links TRBV3-1 (or the pseudogene TRBV3-2) to TRBJ2-3; D gene unclear. This CDR3 comprises 15 residues. The V gene lost 4 bases and the J gene lost 3 bases, with 14 bases spanning the gap. Germline CDR1 LGHDT, CDR2 YNNKEL (reference sequence). CDR3 nucleotides: TGTGCCAGCAGCCCCCGCGGATCGGAGACAGATACGCAGTATTTT. Amino acids: CASSPRGSETDTQYF.

The rearrangement links TRBV18 to TRBJ2-5, with D maybe TRBD1 (6 bases). The CDR3 contains 16 residues. CDR1 KGHSH and CDR2 LQKENI come from the germline V gene. Trimming left V 4 bases short and J 4 bases short, with 19 bases between. The DNA of the CDR3 is TGTGCCAGCTCACGGGTCGTGGTCAGGGGAGTAGAGACCCAGTACTTC. Its protein product is CASSRVVVRGVETQYF.

The chain employs TRBV5-1 and TRBJ2-1, with TRBD2 identical over 11 bases. The CDR3 covers 17 residues. CDR1 SGHRS and CDR2 YFSETQ come from the germline V gene. J lost 3 bases, V lost 1 base, and 6 bases had no gene match. This chain's CDR3 is CASSLSYGTSGYNEQFF. The DNA of the CDR3 is TGCGCCAGCAGCTTGAGTTACGGGACTAGCGGCTACAATGAGCAGTTCTTC.